Listed below are T cell receptor beta chains from one sample, sequenced in a study of Ad26.COV2.S vaccination and SARS-CoV-2 variants. Data came from immunoSEQ multiplex PCR; TCRdb stores just in-frame clones and leaves some out. The sample shows over 400,000 clones, around 93% of them seen only once. Specimen: peripheral blood, collected in a trial of Ad26.COV2.S vaccine versus placebo. The receptors were gathered from a person between 18 and 60 years old who received the Ad26.COV2.S COVID-19 vaccine or a placebo. Each CDR3 is given with its conserved first and last residue. D genes are given only for firm matches. Size tells how often a clone was seen (once, few, many) or the class of an expanded clone, and some rows leave it out.

NA NA TRBJ2-2 18 TRBV7-2 CASSLGNLGLGTAGELFF TGTGCCAGCAGCTTAGGGAATTTGGGACTGGGGACCGCCGGGGAGCTGTTTTTT
NA NA TRBJ2-1 13 TRBV10-1 CASRRDGSTEQFF TGCGCCAGCAGAAGGGACGGCTCCACTGAGCAGTTCTTC
NA NA TRBJ2-4 16 TRBV27 CASSSGPVSWENIQYF TGTGCCAGCAGTTCAGGACCCGTTTCTTGGGAAAACATTCAGTACTTC
NA NA TRBJ2-5 14 TRBV27 CASSPWTAQETQYF TGTGCCAGCAGTCCTTGGACAGCACAAGAGACCCAGTACTTC
NA TRBD1 TRBJ2-7 13 TRBV19 CASSIRTGYEQYF TGTGCCAGTAGTATCCGGACAGGGTACGAGCAGTACTTC
once TRBD1 TRBJ1-1 17 TRBV14 CASSLHRGPLTNTEAFF TGTGCCAGCAGCTTACACAGGGGCCCGCTTACAAACACTGAAGCTTTCTTT
NA NA TRBJ2-7 15 TRBV7-9 CASSLSQTGMYEQYF TGTGCCAGCAGCTTGAGTCAAACAGGGATGTACGAGCAGTACTTC
NA NA TRBJ1-1 13 TRBV9 CASSPRGNTEAFF TGTGCCAGCAGCCCGCGGGGGAACACTGAAGCTTTCTTT
NA NA TRBJ1-6 13 TRBV24-1 CATTRVQNSPLHF TGTGCCACCACCAGGGTGCAGAATTCACCCCTCCACTTT
NA NA TRBJ1-6 10 TRBV6-4 CATTRLPLHF TGTGCCACTACGAGGCTCCCCCTCCACTTT
NA NA TRBJ2-4 17 TRBV7-8 CASSSGTGNVAKNIQYF TGTGCCAGCAGCTCCGGGACGGGAAACGTAGCCAAAAACATTCAGTACTTC
NA NA TRBJ2-2 14 TRBV4-1 CASSQAGEAGELFF TGCGCCAGCAGCCAAGCGGGGGAGGCCGGGGAGCTGTTTTTT
NA NA TRBJ1-1 15 TRBV7-9 CASSSLSRVNTEAFF TGTGCCAGCAGCTCGTTAAGCAGGGTGAACACTGAAGCTTTCTTT
once NA TRBJ2-5 13 TRBV7-2 CASSGGPGETQYF TGTGCCAGCAGCGGGGGCCCGGGAGAGACCCAGTACTTC
NA NA TRBJ1-1 15 TRBV4-1 CASSRHDGLNTEAFF TGCGCCAGCAGCCGACACGACGGTTTGAACACTGAAGCTTTCTTT
NA TRBD1 TRBJ1-1 14 TRBV7-2 CASNNPGQGGEAFF TGTGCCAGCAACAACCCGGGCCAGGGGGGTGAAGCTTTCTTT
NA TRBD1 TRBJ1-3 16 TRBV4-3 CASSQDRVGPGNTIYF TGCGCCAGCAGCCAGGACAGGGTGGGACCTGGAAACACCATATATTTT
NA NA TRBJ2-6 16 TRBV15 CATSRDYTSGANVLTF TGTGCCACCAGCAGAGATTACACCTCTGGGGCCAACGTCCTGACTTTC